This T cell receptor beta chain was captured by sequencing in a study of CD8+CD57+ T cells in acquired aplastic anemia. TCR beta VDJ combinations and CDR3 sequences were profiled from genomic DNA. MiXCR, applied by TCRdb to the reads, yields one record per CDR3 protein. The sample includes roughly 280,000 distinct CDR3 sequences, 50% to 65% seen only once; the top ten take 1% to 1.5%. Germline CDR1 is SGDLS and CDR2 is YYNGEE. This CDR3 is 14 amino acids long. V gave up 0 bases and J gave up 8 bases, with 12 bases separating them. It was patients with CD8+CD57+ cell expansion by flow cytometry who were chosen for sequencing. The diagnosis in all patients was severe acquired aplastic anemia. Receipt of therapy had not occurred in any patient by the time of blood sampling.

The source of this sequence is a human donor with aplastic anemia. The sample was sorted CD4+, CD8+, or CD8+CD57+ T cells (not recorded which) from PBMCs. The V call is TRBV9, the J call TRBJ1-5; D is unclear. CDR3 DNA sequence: TGTGCCAGCAGCGTAGACGGGAATTTGGAGCCCCAGCATTTT. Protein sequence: CASSVDGNLEPQHF.